Listed below are T cell receptor beta chains from one sample, sequenced in a study of metastatic and nonmetastatic thyroid tumors. TCRdb re-called clones from the PCR reads using MiXCR. The data hold 20,000 to 30,000 clones, with around 13% observed a single time. The sequencing sample was made of blood. These TCRs come from a female donor with papillary thyroid cancer or a benign thyroid nodule (not recorded which). Some clones in this sample may be carry-over from other donors' samples. CDR3s include the opening cysteine and the closing phenylalanine or tryptophan. Fields, in order: J gene, V gene, CDR3 length, CDR3 protein.

j_call: TRBJ1-5; v_call: TRBV20-1; cdr3_length: 14; cdr3_aa: CSATTTNSNQPQHF
j_call: TRBJ1-2; v_call: TRBV6-5; cdr3_length: 12; cdr3_aa: CASSYLGYGYTF
j_call: TRBJ1-4; v_call: TRBV28; cdr3_length: 13; cdr3_aa: CASRLQGEEKLFF
j_call: TRBJ2-5; v_call: TRBV24-1; cdr3_length: 13; cdr3_aa: CATSDFGGETQYF
j_call: TRBJ2-1; v_call: TRBV18; cdr3_length: 13; cdr3_aa: CASSTYVLNEQFF
j_call: TRBJ2-1; v_call: TRBV7-3; cdr3_length: 17; cdr3_aa: CASSLVASGSSYNEQFF
j_call: TRBJ1-5; v_call: TRBV20-1; cdr3_length: 16; cdr3_aa: CSARSRAGEGGQPQHF
j_call: TRBJ2-4; v_call: TRBV6-1; cdr3_length: 14; cdr3_aa: CASSPPDPKAIQYF
j_call: TRBJ2-3; v_call: TRBV2; cdr3_length: 13; cdr3_aa: CASKGSATDTQYF
j_call: TRBJ1-2; v_call: TRBV6-6; cdr3_length: 12; cdr3_aa: CASSTPVDGYTF
j_call: TRBJ2-1; v_call: TRBV2; cdr3_length: 17; cdr3_aa: CASSEAGTIGLVDEQFF
j_call: TRBJ2-1; v_call: TRBV6-1; cdr3_length: 15; cdr3_aa: CASSDVPSDYNEQFF
j_call: TRBJ2-7; v_call: TRBV7-6; cdr3_length: 15; cdr3_aa: CASSAGTSASYEQYF
j_call: TRBJ2-5; v_call: TRBV27; cdr3_length: 15; cdr3_aa: CASSGRTGGPETQYF
j_call: TRBJ2-5; v_call: TRBV4-2; cdr3_length: 16; cdr3_aa: CASSQDGGGYQETQYF
j_call: TRBJ2-5; v_call: TRBV6-1; cdr3_length: 15; cdr3_aa: CASSSRTPSQETQYF
j_call: TRBJ2-1; v_call: TRBV12-5; cdr3_length: 15; cdr3_aa: CASGMGGGAYNEQFF
j_call: TRBJ1-1; v_call: TRBV12-3/TRBV12-4; cdr3_length: 11; cdr3_aa: CASSSRRLAFF
j_call: TRBJ2-7; v_call: TRBV5-1; cdr3_length: 14; cdr3_aa: CASSFIAGTYEQYF
j_call: TRBJ2-7; v_call: TRBV19; cdr3_length: 15; cdr3_aa: CASNGPGQVSYEQYF
j_call: TRBJ1-4; v_call: TRBV12-3/TRBV12-4; cdr3_length: 14; cdr3_aa: CASSTAGGGRKLFF
j_call: TRBJ2-6; v_call: TRBV28; cdr3_length: 15; cdr3_aa: CASSFHGQGPNVLTF
j_call: TRBJ1-2; v_call: TRBV11-2; cdr3_length: 15; cdr3_aa: CASSLVRDSHSGYTF
j_call: TRBJ2-3; v_call: TRBV20-1; cdr3_length: 11; cdr3_aa: CSATHWDTQYF
j_call: TRBJ2-3; v_call: TRBV11-2; cdr3_length: 16; cdr3_aa: CASSFLAGGPGDTQYF
j_call: TRBJ1-1; v_call: TRBV5-1; cdr3_length: 14; cdr3_aa: CASARLRGNTEAFF
j_call: TRBJ2-5; v_call: TRBV7-3; cdr3_length: 13; cdr3_aa: CASSKGAGETQYF
j_call: TRBJ2-7; v_call: TRBV20-1; cdr3_length: 14; cdr3_aa: CSAALGTGPYEQYF
j_call: TRBJ1-2; v_call: TRBV7-9; cdr3_length: 14; cdr3_aa: CASSVGGVDGGYTF
j_call: TRBJ1-1; v_call: TRBV20-1; cdr3_length: 15; cdr3_aa: CSARGQGPLNTEAFF
j_call: TRBJ2-2; v_call: TRBV6-1; cdr3_length: 15; cdr3_aa: CASRDTTGHPGELFF
j_call: TRBJ2-3; v_call: TRBV6-2/TRBV6-3; cdr3_length: 13; cdr3_aa: CASSYRSTDTQYF
j_call: TRBJ2-7; v_call: TRBV5-6; cdr3_length: 18; cdr3_aa: CASSLRVVGRDSNYEQYF
j_call: TRBJ2-7; v_call: TRBV18; cdr3_length: 14; cdr3_aa: CASSPGGQGYEQYF
j_call: TRBJ1-3; v_call: TRBV9; cdr3_length: 17; cdr3_aa: CASSEVGGPYSGNTIYF
j_call: TRBJ2-3; v_call: TRBV30; cdr3_length: 18; cdr3_aa: CAWTVALRGQGAGDTQYF
j_call: TRBJ2-2; v_call: TRBV7-9; cdr3_length: 15; cdr3_aa: CASSFGLAITGELFF
j_call: TRBJ2-3; v_call: TRBV6-4; cdr3_length: 14; cdr3_aa: CASSVGTSTDTQYF
j_call: TRBJ2-5; v_call: TRBV4-1; cdr3_length: 14; cdr3_aa: CASSPFPLGETQYF
j_call: TRBJ2-4; v_call: TRBV6-1; cdr3_length: 15; cdr3_aa: CASRAVSLAKNIQYF
j_call: TRBJ2-3; v_call: TRBV12-3/TRBV12-4; cdr3_length: 19; cdr3_aa: CASSFLVALAGYSTDTQYF
j_call: TRBJ2-1; v_call: TRBV7-3; cdr3_length: 16; cdr3_aa: CASSLGSGDSHNEQFF
j_call: TRBJ1-6; v_call: TRBV27; cdr3_length: 16; cdr3_aa: CASSLNPGPLIEPLHF
j_call: TRBJ2-7; v_call: TRBV13; cdr3_length: 14; cdr3_aa: CASSLGWFGNEQYF
j_call: TRBJ1-6; v_call: TRBV7-6; cdr3_length: 14; cdr3_aa: CASSLGGGNSPLHF
j_call: TRBJ1-2; v_call: TRBV6-1; cdr3_length: 14; cdr3_aa: CASSGAKGAFGYTF
j_call: TRBJ2-7; v_call: TRBV5-4; cdr3_length: 16; cdr3_aa: CANSLESGLAGEEQYF
j_call: TRBJ2-1; v_call: TRBV3-1; cdr3_length: 14; cdr3_aa: CASSPSPQVNEQFF